The rows below give T cell receptor beta chains drawn from one sample of a study of patients and donors after allogeneic stem cell transplantation. TCRdb analysed the RT-PCR reads with MiXCR anew, one entry per CDR3 protein. The sample records approximately 20,000 distinct CDR3 sequences, around 5% being singletons. Sequenced material: blood, either unsorted or a sorted T cell fraction (not recorded which). Every receptor here comes from a human donor who was either an allogeneic HSCT recipient or a stem cell or donor lymphocyte infusion donor (not recorded which). It is not recorded whose cells these are; they may come from a transplant donor. The CDR3 runs from the conserved cysteine through the conserved F or W. Where a row states a size, it is once, few, many or the class of an expanded clone; other rows omit it.

V: TRBV7-3; size: -; J: TRBJ2-5; CDR3: CASSSSYQETQYF
V: TRBV20-1; size: many; J: TRBJ2-2; CDR3: CSASRLAGVSTGELFF
V: TRBV7-2; size: many; J: TRBJ2-7; CDR3: CASDQGGYEQYF
V: TRBV20-1; size: many; J: TRBJ2-5; CDR3: CSAGARTQETQYF
V: TRBV7-9; size: many; J: TRBJ1-2; CDR3: CASSSGTTLDGYTF
V: TRBV15; size: many; J: TRBJ2-1; CDR3: CATRLRTGANEQFF
V: TRBV2; size: many; J: TRBJ2-7; CDR3: CASSEKRRDSGRAYEQYF
V: TRBV28; size: many; J: TRBJ1-1; CDR3: CASSLEGRGGAFF
V: TRBV7-9; size: many; J: TRBJ1-1; CDR3: CASSPKGRGLGTEAFF
V: TRBV29-1; size: many; J: TRBJ1-2; CDR3: CSVNSNYGYTF
V: TRBV19; size: many; J: TRBJ2-3; CDR3: CASRLSERGTDTQYF
V: TRBV4-1; size: many; J: TRBJ2-1; CDR3: CASSQGRGGKDEQFF
V: TRBV7-9; size: many; J: TRBJ2-1; CDR3: CASSPPGEPSYNEQFF
V: TRBV29-1; size: few; J: TRBJ1-1; CDR3: CSAEGTGFTEAFF
V: TRBV10-3; size: many; J: TRBJ1-2; CDR3: CAISEGVRVYGYTF
V: TRBV6-1; size: few; J: TRBJ2-7; CDR3: CASRRQGASDEQYF
V: TRBV7-9; size: -; J: TRBJ2-6; CDR3: CASSISGANVLTF
V: TRBV7-2; size: many; J: TRBJ2-2; CDR3: CASSSPGLAGVTGELFF
V: TRBV5-6; size: many; J: TRBJ1-6; CDR3: CASSLDPGHYNSPLHF
V: TRBV10-2; size: many; J: TRBJ1-5; CDR3: CASRKHGQSNQPQHF
V: TRBV20-1; size: many; J: TRBJ1-2; CDR3: CSASFWARNGYTF
V: TRBV28; size: many; J: TRBJ2-7; CDR3: CASSSYRVLEQYF
V: TRBV10-1; size: many; J: TRBJ2-1; CDR3: CASSPGTSGGPRGEQFF
V: TRBV2; size: many; J: TRBJ1-1; CDR3: CASRTGGYTEAFF
V: TRBV5-1; size: many; J: TRBJ1-4; CDR3: CASSWGTGGEKLFF
V: TRBV7-9; size: many; J: TRBJ2-1; CDR3: CASSLEFLEQFF
V: TRBV7-8; size: many; J: TRBJ1-1; CDR3: CASSWTPNTEAFF
V: TRBV20-1; size: many; J: TRBJ2-1; CDR3: CSARALGSSGDHNEQFF
V: TRBV4-1; size: many; J: TRBJ2-2; CDR3: CASRNEQRERDTGELFF
V: TRBV7-9; size: many; J: TRBJ2-1; CDR3: CASSWGGYNEQFF
V: TRBV6-2/TRBV6-3; size: many; J: TRBJ2-4; CDR3: CASSYSSPAIQYF
V: TRBV2; size: many; J: TRBJ2-1; CDR3: CAGLGTGAYNEQFF
V: TRBV6-5; size: many; J: TRBJ1-6; CDR3: CASSYRQGGTSPLHF
V: TRBV7-3; size: many; J: TRBJ1-6; CDR3: CASSLTLYSPLHF
V: TRBV7-2; size: many; J: TRBJ1-3; CDR3: CASSFVGNTIYF
V: TRBV5-4; size: many; J: TRBJ2-5; CDR3: CASSRGGSKETQYF
V: TRBV9; size: many; J: TRBJ2-7; CDR3: CASSVSGGDIGEQYF
V: TRBV5-1; size: many; J: TRBJ2-3; CDR3: CASSFSGTSGSTDTQYF
V: TRBV27; size: many; J: TRBJ2-5; CDR3: CASSLSIGVETQYF
V: TRBV6-5; size: many; J: TRBJ2-7; CDR3: CASSYWPSSYEQYF
V: TRBV9; size: many; J: TRBJ2-3; CDR3: CASSVGLAGGSTDTQYF
V: TRBV11-1; size: many; J: TRBJ2-7; CDR3: CASSLRRGASGSYEQYF
V: TRBV7-9; size: many; J: TRBJ2-5; CDR3: CASSRPQETQYF
V: TRBV5-1; size: -; J: TRBJ2-7; CDR3: CASSSGPPLYEQYF
V: TRBV7-3; size: many; J: TRBJ2-3; CDR3: CASSLTASTDTQYF
V: TRBV28; size: many; J: TRBJ2-7; CDR3: CASSFTHLHRGYEQYF
V: TRBV7-9; size: many; J: TRBJ2-7; CDR3: CASSLERGDRLYEQYF
V: TRBV9; size: -; J: TRBJ2-5; CDR3: CASSPRTATAGGAQYF
V: TRBV28; size: many; J: TRBJ1-4; CDR3: CASSLQGANEKLFF
V: TRBV6-5; size: -; J: TRBJ1-4; CDR3: CASSYTGRHQRGEKLFF
V: TRBV11-2; size: -; J: TRBJ2-5; CDR3: CASSSGQARETQYF
V: TRBV9; size: many; J: TRBJ1-1; CDR3: CASSVGQGLVNTEAFF
V: TRBV14; size: many; J: TRBJ1-2; CDR3: CASSQEAANYGYTF
V: TRBV6-1; size: many; J: TRBJ1-2; CDR3: CASSTPGQGGDGYTF
V: TRBV21-1; size: -; J: TRBJ2-7; CDR3: CASSKVGSGSSYEQYF
V: TRBV12-3/TRBV12-4; size: many; J: TRBJ1-1; CDR3: CASRTSGGRGNTEAFF
V: TRBV28; size: many; J: TRBJ1-4; CDR3: CASRTRELNEKLFF